The T cell receptor beta chain described here comes from a study of blood T cell repertoires in COVID-19. Study-level information: Material from acute and convalescent COVID-19 was sourced from the United States, Italy and Spain.

Assay used: immunoSEQ multiplex PCR; TCRdb lists only in-frame clones, some missing. The table lists fewer than 500,000 clones, roughly 90% of them singletons. In this sample, this clone turned up a few times. Trimming cost V 0 bases and J 2 bases; bases outside gene matches: 2. Germline V lookup: CDR1 SGHVS, CDR2 FNYEAQ. This CDR3 contains 15 residues. This rearrangement joins TRBV7-6 to TRBJ2-7; 9 bases fit TRBD1. The source material was peripheral blood. The source of this sequence is a young man with COVID-19, enrolled during active disease. CDR3 sequence (DNA): TGTGCCAGCAGCTTAGCTGGGACAGGGCCCTACGAGCAGTACTTC. Protein: CASSLAGTGPYEQYF.